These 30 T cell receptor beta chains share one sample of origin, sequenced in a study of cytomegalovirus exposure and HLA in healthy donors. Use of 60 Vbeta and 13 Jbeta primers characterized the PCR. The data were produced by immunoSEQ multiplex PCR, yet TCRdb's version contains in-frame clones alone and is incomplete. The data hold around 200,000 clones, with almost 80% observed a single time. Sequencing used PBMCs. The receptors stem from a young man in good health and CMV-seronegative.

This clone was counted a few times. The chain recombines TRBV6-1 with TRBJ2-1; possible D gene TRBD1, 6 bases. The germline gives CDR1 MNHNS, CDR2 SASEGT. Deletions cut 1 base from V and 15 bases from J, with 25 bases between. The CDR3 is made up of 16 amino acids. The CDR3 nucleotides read TGTGCCAGCAGTGAAGGTCTGGGGGCCGGGGTTGCTACTCCGTTCTTC. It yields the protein CASSEGLGAGVATPFF.

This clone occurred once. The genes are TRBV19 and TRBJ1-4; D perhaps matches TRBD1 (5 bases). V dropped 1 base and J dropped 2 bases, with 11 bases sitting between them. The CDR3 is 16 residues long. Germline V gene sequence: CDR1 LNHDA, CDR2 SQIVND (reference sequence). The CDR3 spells CASSIGAGGTNEKLFF. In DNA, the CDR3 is TGTGCCAGTAGTATAGGTGCGGGGGGTACTAATGAAAAACTGTTTTTT.

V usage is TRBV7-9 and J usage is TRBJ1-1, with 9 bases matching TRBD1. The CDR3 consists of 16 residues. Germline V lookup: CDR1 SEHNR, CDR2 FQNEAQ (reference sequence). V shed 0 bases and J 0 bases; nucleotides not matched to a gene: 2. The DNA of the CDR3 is TGTGCCAGCAGCTTAGCCACAGGGGGCTTGAACACTGAAGCTTTCTTT. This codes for CASSLATGGLNTEAFF.

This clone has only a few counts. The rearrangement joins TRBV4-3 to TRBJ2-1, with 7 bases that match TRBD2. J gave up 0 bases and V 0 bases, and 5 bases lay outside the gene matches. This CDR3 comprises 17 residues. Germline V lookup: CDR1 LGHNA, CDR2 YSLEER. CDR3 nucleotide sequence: TGCGCCAGCAGCCAAGAGGGACTATTAGCCTCCTACAATGAGCAGTTCTTC. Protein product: CASSQEGLLASYNEQFF.

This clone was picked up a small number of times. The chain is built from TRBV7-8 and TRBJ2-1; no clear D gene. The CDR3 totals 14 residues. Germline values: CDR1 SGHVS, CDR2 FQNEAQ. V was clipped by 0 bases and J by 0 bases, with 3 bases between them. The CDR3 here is CASSLASSYNEQFF. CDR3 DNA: TGTGCCAGCAGCTTAGCTAGCTCCTACAATGAGCAGTTCTTC.

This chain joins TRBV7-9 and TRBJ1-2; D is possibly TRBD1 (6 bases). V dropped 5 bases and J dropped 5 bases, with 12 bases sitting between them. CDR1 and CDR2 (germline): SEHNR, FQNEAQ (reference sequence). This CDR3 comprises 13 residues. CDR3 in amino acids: CASSHGQLYGYTF. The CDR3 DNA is TGTGCCAGCAGCCATGGACAGTTATATGGCTACACCTTC.

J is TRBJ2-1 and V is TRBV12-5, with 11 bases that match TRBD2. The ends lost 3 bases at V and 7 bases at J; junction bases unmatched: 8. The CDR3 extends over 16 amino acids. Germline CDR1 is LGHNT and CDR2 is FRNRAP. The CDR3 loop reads CASGFVAGGPFNEQFF. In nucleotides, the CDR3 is TGTGCTAGTGGTTTCGTAGCGGGAGGGCCGTTTAATGAGCAGTTCTTC.

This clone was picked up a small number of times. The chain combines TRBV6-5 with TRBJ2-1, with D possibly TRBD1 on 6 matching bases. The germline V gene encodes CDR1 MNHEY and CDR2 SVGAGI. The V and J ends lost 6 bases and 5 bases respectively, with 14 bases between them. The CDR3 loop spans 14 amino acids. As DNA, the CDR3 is TGTGCCAGCAGCAAATACAGGGTCCACAATGAGCAGTTCTTC. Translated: CASSKYRVHNEQFF.

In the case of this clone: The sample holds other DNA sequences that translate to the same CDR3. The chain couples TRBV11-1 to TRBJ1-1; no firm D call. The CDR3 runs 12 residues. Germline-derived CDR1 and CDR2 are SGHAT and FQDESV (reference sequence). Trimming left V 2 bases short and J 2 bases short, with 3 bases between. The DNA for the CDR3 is TGTGCCAGCAGCTTATCTAACACTGAAGCTTTCTTT. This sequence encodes CASSLSNTEAFF.

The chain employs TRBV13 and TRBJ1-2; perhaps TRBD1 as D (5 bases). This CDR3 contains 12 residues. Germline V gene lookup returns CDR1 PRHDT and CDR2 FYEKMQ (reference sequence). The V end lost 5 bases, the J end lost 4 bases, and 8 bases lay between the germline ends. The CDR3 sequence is CASSLGGYGYTF. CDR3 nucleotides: TGTGCCAGCAGCCTGGGGGGCTATGGCTACACCTTC. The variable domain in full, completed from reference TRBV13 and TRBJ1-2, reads AAGVIQSPRHLIKEKRETATLKCYPIPRHDTVYWYQQGPGQDPQFLISFYEKMQSDKGSIPDRFSAQQFSDYHSELNMSSLELGDSALYFCASSLGGYGYTFGSGTRLTVV.

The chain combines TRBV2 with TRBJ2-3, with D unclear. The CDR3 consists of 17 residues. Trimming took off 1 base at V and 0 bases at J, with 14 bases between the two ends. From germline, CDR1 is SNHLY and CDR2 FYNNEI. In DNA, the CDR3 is TGTGCCAGCAGTGAAGGAGTGTTCGCTCGAAGCACAGATACGCAGTATTTT. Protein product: CASSEGVFARSTDTQYF.

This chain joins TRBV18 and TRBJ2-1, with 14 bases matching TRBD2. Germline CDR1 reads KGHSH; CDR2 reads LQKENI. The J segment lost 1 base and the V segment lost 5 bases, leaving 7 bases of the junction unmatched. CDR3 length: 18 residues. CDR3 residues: CASSRGLAGGRSYNEQFF. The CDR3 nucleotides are TGTGCCAGCTCAAGAGGACTAGCGGGAGGAAGGTCCTACAATGAGCAGTTCTTC.

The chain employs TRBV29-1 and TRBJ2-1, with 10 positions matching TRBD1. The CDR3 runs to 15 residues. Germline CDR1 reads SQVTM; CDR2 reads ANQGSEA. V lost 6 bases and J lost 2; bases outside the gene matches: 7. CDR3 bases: TGCAGCGTGTTCCAAGGGACAGGGGCCTACAATGAGCAGTTCTTC. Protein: CSVFQGTGAYNEQFF.

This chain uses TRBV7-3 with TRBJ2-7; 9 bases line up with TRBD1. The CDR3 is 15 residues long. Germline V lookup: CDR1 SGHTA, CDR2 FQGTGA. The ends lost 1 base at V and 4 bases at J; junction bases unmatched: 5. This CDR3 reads CASSLRPGTGYEQYF. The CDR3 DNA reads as TGTGCCAGCAGCTTAAGACCCGGGACAGGGTACGAGCAGTACTTC.

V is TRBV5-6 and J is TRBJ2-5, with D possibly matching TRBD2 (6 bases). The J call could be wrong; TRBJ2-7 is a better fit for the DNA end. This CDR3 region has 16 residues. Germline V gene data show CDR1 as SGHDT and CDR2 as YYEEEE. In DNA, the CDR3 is TGTGCCAGCAGCATTGAGGATCACGGGGGACTTTACGAGCAGTACTTC. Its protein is CASSIEDHGGLYEQYF.

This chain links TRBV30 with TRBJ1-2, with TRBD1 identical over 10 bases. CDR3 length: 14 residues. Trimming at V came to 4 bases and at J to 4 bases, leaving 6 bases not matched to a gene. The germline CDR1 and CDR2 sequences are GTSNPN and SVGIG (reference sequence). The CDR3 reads CAWKTGGASYGYTF. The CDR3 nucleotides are TGTGCCTGGAAGACAGGGGGCGCGTCCTATGGCTACACCTTC.

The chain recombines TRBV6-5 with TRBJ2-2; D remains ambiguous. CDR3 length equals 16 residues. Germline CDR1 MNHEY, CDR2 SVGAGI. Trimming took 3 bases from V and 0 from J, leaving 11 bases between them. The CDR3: CASSYRWAPNTGELFF. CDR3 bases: TGTGCCAGCAGTTATCGGTGGGCCCCGAACACCGGGGAGCTGTTTTTT.

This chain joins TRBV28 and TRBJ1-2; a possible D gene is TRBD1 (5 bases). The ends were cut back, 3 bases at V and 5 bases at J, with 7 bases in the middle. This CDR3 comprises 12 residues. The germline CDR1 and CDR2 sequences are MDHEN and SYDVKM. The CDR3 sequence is CASSLGQYGYTF. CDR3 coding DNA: TGTGCCAGCAGTTTGGGGCAGTATGGCTACACCTTC.

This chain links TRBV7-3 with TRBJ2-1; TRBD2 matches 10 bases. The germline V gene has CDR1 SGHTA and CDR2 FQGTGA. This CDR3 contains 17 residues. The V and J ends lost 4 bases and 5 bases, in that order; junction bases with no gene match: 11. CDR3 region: CASSSQPGTSVNNEQFF. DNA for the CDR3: TGTGCCAGCAGCTCCCAGCCCGGGACTAGCGTGAACAATGAGCAGTTCTTC.

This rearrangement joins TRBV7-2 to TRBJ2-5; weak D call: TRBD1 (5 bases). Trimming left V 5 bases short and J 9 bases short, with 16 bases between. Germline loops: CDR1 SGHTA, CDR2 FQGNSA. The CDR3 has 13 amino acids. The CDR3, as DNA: TGTGCCAGCAGCCTAGGGGCCCTTGGGTCCCAGTACTTC. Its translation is CASSLGALGSQYF.

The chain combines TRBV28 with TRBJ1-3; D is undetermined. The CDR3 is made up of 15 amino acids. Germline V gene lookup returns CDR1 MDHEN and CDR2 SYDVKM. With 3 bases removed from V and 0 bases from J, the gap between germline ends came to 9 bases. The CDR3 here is CASSFAQVSGNTIYF. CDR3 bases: TGTGCCAGCAGTTTCGCCCAGGTCTCTGGAAACACCATATATTTT.

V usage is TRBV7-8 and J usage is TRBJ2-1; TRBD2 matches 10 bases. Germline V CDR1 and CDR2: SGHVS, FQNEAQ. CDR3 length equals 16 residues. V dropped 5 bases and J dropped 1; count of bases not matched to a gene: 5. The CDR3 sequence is CASSGQAGGSYNEQFF. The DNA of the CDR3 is TGTGCCAGCAGCGGCCAAGCGGGAGGGTCCTACAATGAGCAGTTCTTC.

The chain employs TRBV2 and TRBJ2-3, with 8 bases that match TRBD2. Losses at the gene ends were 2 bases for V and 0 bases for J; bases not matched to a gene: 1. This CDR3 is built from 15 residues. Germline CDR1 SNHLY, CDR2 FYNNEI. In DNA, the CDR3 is TGTGCCAGCAGTGAAAGCGGGGGAAGCACAGATACGCAGTATTTT. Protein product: CASSESGGSTDTQYF. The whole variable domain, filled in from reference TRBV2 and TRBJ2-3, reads EPEVTQTPSHQVTQMGQEVILRCVPISNHLYFYWYRQILGQKVEFLVSFYNNEISEKSEIFDDQFSVERPDGSNFTLKIRSTKLEDSAMYFCASSESGGSTDTQYFGPGTRLTVL.

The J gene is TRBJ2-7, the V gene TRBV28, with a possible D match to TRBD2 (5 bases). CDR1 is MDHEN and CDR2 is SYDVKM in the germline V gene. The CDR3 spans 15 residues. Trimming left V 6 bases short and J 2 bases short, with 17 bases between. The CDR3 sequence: CASSPSGLSAYEQYF. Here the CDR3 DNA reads TGTGCCAGCAGCCCCTCCGGACTTTCCGCCTACGAGCAGTACTTC.

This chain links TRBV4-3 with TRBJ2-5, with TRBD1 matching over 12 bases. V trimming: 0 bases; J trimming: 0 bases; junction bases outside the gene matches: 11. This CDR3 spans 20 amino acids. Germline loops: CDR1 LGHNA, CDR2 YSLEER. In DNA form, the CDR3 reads TGCGCCAGCAGCCAAGAATGGATGGGACAGGGGGCTGGGTACCAAGAGACCCAGTACTTC. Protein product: CASSQEWMGQGAGYQETQYF.

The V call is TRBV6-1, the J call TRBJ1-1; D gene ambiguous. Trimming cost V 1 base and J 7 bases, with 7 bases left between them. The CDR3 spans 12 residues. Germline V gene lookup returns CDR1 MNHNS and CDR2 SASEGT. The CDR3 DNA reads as TGTGCCAGCAGTGAAGTTTTCAGTGAAGCTTTCTTT. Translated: CASSEVFSEAFF.

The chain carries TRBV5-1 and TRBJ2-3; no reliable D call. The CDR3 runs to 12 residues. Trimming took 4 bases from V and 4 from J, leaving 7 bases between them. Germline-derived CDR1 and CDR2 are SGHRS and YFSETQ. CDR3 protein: CASSLTPDTQYF. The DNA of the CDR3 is TGCGCCAGCAGCCTTACTCCAGATACGCAGTATTTT. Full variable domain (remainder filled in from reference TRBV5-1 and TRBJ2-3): KAGVTQTPRYLIKTRGQQVTLSCSPISGHRSVSWYQQTPGQGLQFLFEYFSETQRNKGNFPGRFSGRQFSNSRSEMNVSTLELGDSALYLCASSLTPDTQYFGPGTRLTVL.

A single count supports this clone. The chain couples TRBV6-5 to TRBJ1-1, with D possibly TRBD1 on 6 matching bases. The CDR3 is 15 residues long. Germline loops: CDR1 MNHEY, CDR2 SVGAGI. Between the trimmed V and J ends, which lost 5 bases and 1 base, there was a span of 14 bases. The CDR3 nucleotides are TGTGCCAGCAGTCCCGGACCGACAGGGAACACTGAAGCTTTCTTT. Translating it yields CASSPGPTGNTEAFF.

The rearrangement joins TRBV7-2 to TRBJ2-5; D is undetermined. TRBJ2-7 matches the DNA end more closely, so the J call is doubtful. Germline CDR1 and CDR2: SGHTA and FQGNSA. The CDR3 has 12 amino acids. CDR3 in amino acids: CASSFLSYEQYF. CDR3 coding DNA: TGTGCCAGCAGCTTTTTGTCCTACGAGCAGTACTTC.

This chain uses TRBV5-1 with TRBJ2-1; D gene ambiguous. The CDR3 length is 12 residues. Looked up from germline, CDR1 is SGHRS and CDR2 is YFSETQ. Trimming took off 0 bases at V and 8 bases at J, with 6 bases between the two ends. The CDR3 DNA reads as TGCGCCAGCAGCTTGGTGGGCCATGAGCAGTTCTTC. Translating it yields CASSLVGHEQFF.